Listed below are T cell receptor beta chains from one sample, sequenced in a study of cytomegalovirus exposure and HLA in healthy donors. Method: immunoSEQ multiplex PCR; TCRdb's copy keeps in-frame clones and lacks some. The table includes roughly 97,000 clones, approximately 70% detected once. Source material: PBMCs. These receptors originate from a man aged 35-49 years in good health and CMV-seronegative. The conserved cysteine and the conserved F or W are not part of the CDR3 here. Clone size is given for some rows only: seen once, a few or many times, or a class if the clone is expanded.

>NA|TRBV6-1
ASNLGTVGDTQY
>NA|TRBV11-2
ASSWDRGDSYEQY
>once|TRBV9
ASTRGGGEQY
>NA|TRBV2
ASSGGMGQPQH
>NA|TRBV19
ASSIGEGQPQH
>NA|TRBV7-9
ASSTNRVYEQY
>NA|TRBV7-2
ASSRTGRTGYT
>NA|TRBV4-2
ASSHRDSYNEQF
>NA|TRBV5-1
ASSLRSNTGELF
>NA|TRBV7-2
ASSLASRGAWVETQY
>NA|TRBV7-2
ASSLLGSGNTEAF
>NA|TRBV6-1
VSMRETGELF
>NA|TRBV4-3
ASSQDAGGAYEQY
>NA|TRBV9
ASSVGASGYTDTQY
>NA|TRBV13
ASSSQWVGGAF
>NA|TRBV28
ASRLAMGETQY
>NA|TRBV4-2
ASSQEGSPSYEQY
>many|TRBV30
AWSIPRTANYGYT
>NA|TRBV7-2
ASSFQGLQPQH
>NA|TRBV5-6
ASSLDSGPGGIYEQY
>NA|TRBV7-8
ASSLELHITGELF
>few|TRBV5-1
ASSSGTGYSYEQY
>few|TRBV4-2
ASSQELAGGPDTQY
>NA|TRBV10-3
AIKGLGKQPLGYT
>NA|TRBV2
ASAREGNQPQH
>few|TRBV11-2
ASSGGAYGYT
>NA|TRBV28
ASRGGTNTDTQY
>NA|TRBV5-1
ASSEGQGARDEQY
>NA|TRBV11-2
ASSPSGLNEKLF
>NA|TRBV7-3
ASSLTPEGLANYNEQF
>NA|TRBV5-1
ASSLDRSSYEQY
>NA|TRBV15
ATSPTGGNGYT
>NA|TRBV29-1
SVAPFYGYT
>NA|TRBV18
ASSSRSGDPYNEQF
>NA|TRBV14
ASSQAGLASDTQY
>few|TRBV6-1
ASSVAPRGVQEKLF
>few|TRBV5-4
ASSLDGQPQH
>NA|TRBV6-5
ASSTGGELSYEQY
>NA|TRBV4-2
ASSQSSGGAPETQY
>few|TRBV18
ASSLSLAEITGELF
>NA|TRBV7-7
ASSLGGGQETQY
>NA|TRBV6-5
ASSYSRSNEQF
>NA|TRBV21-1
ASSKDVFRSYEQY
>few|TRBV2
ASSETENTGELF
>NA|TRBV6-6
ASRDFKGGYT
>NA|TRBV18
ASSPPTGGTYEQY
>NA|TRBV19
ASSIVPILTEAF
>once|TRBV14
ASSQEGGPGYTDTQY
>NA|TRBV7-3
ASSLYGLAADTQY
>NA|TRBV7-3
ASSLSNNQPQH
>once|TRBV5-4
ASSLDRGSETQY